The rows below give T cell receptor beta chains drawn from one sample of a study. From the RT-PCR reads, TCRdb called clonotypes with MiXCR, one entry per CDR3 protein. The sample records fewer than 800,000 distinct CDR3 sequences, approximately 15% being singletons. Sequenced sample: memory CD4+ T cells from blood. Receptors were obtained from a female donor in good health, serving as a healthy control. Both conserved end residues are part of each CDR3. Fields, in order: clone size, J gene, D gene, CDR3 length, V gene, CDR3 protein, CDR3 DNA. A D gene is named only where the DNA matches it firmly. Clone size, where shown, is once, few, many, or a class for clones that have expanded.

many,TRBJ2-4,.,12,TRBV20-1,CSARLQAHIQYF,TGCAGTGCTAGACTACAGGCCCACATTCAGTACTTC
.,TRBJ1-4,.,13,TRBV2,CASRLVGVEKLFF,TGTGCCAGCAGATTGGTAGGGGTTGAAAAACTGTTTTTT
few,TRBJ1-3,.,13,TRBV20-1,CSGVDSSGNTIYF,TGCAGTGGGGTGGACAGCTCTGGAAACACCATATATTTT
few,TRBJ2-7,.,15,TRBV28,CASSSPVASGSEQYF,TGTGCCAGCAGTTCCCCGGTAGCTTCGGGAAGCGAGCAGTACTTC
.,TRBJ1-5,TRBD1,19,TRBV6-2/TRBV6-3,CASRPKTGGTGLSNQPQHF,TGTGCCAGCAGACCGAAAACAGGGGGAACGGGTCTAAGCAATCAGCCCCAGCATTTT
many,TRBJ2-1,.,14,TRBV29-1,CSVARGRAMDEQFF,TGCAGCGTCGCGAGGGGGAGGGCCATGGATGAGCAGTTCTTC
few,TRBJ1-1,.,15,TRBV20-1,CSARGARVGNTEAFF,TGCAGTGCTAGAGGGGCCAGGGTTGGTAACACTGAAGCTTTCTTT
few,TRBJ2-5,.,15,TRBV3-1,CASSYMGIGVETQYF,TGTGCCAGCTCGTACATGGGTATCGGTGTAGAGACCCAGTACTTC
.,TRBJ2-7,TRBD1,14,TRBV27,CASSPYNTGQGEYF,TGTGCCAGCAGTCCCTATAATACCGGACAGGGGGAGTACTTC
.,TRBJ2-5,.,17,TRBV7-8,CASSLGLRGSDLETQYF,TGTGCCAGCAGCTTAGGATTAAGGGGGAGTGATTTGGAGACCCAGTACTTC
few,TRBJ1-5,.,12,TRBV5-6,CASSRVEQPQHF,TGTGCCAGCAGCCGGGTGGAACAGCCCCAGCATTTT
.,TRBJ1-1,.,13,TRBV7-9,CASSLLEDTEAFF,TGTGCCAGCAGCTTACTGGAGGACACTGAAGCTTTCTTT
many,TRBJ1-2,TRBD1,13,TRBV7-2,CASSPDRVNSYTF,TGTGCCAGCAGCCCCGACAGGGTGAATAGCTACACCTTC
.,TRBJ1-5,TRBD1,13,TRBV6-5,CASSRDRAQPQHF,TGTGCCAGCAGTAGGGACAGGGCCCAGCCCCAGCATTTT
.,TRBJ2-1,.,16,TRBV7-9,CASSRGLAVSYNEQFF,TGTGCCAGCAGCCGTGGATTAGCGGTCTCCTACAATGAGCAGTTCTTC
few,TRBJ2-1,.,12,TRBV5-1,CASSLVVNEQFF,TGCGCCAGCAGCTTGGTTGTCAATGAGCAGTTCTTC
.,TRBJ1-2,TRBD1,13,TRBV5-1,CASSGTENYGYTF,TGCGCCAGCAGCGGGACAGAGAACTATGGCTACACCTTC
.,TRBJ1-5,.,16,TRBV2,CASSGGSGLSGQPQHF,TGTGCCAGCAGTGGAGGGTCAGGTTTATCAGGTCAGCCCCAGCATTTT
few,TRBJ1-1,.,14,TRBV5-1,CASSPGAGGTEAFF,TGCGCCAGCAGTCCCGGGGCGGGAGGCACTGAAGCTTTCTTT
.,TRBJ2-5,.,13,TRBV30,CAWRKPGAETQYF,TGTGCCTGGAGGAAGCCGGGGGCAGAGACCCAGTACTTC
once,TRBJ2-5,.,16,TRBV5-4,CASSPNRDSYQETQYF,TGTGCCAGCAGCCCCAACCGGGACTCGTACCAAGAGACCCAGTACTTC
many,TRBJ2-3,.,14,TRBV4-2,CASSQGESVDTQYF,TGTGCCAGCAGCCAAGGAGAGTCAGTGGATACGCAGTATTTT
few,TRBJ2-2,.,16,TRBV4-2,CASSQDYDRYTGELFF,TGTGCCAGCAGCCAAGATTACGACCGTTACACCGGGGAGCTGTTTTTT
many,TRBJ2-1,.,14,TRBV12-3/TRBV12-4,CASLARAGRREQFF,TGTGCCAGCCTCGCGAGGGCTGGACGTAGGGAGCAGTTCTTC
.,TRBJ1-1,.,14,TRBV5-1,CASRLEGGGTEAFF,TGCGCCAGCAGATTGGAGGGTGGGGGCACTGAAGCTTTCTTT
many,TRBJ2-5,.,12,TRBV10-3,CAISEMQETQYF,TGTGCCATCAGTGAGATGCAAGAGACCCAGTACTTC
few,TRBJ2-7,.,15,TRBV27,CARTQHTRGAYEQYF,TGTGCCAGGACTCAGCATACAAGGGGTGCCTACGAGCAGTACTTC
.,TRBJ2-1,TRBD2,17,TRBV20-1,CSALGLAGSSSYNEQFF,TGCAGTGCCCTCGGACTAGCGGGTTCAAGCTCCTACAATGAGCAGTTCTTC
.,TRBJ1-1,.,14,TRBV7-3,CASSVQGFSGEAFF,TGTGCCAGCAGCGTCCAGGGTTTCAGTGGTGAAGCTTTCTTT
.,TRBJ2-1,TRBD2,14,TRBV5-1,CASRWTSANNEQFF,TGCGCCAGCAGATGGACTAGCGCGAACAATGAGCAGTTCTTC
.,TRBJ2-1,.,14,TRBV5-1,CASSPDGGGGWPFF,TGCGCCAGCAGCCCGGACGGGGGAGGGGGTTGGCCGTTCTTC
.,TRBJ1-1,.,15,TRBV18,CASSPIAGGETEAFF,TGTGCCAGCTCACCAATTGCCGGAGGAGAAACTGAAGCTTTCTTT
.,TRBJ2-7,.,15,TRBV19,CASSPPRQEPYEQYF,TGTGCCAGTAGTCCCCCGCGACAGGAACCCTACGAGCAGTACTTC
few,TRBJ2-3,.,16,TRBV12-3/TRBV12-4,CASSLLIGGSTDTQYF,TGTGCCAGCAGTTTATTGATTGGGGGTAGCACAGATACGCAGTATTTT
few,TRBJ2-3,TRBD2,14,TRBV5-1,CASSAGLVTDTQYF,TGCGCCAGCAGCGCGGGACTAGTGACGGATACGCAGTATTTT
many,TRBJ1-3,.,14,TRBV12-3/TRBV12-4,CASGDVRSGNTIYF,TGTGCCAGTGGGGATGTACGGTCTGGAAACACCATATATTTT
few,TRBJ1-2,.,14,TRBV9,CASSATQGNYGYTF,TGTGCCAGCAGCGCAACCCAGGGCAACTATGGCTACACCTTC
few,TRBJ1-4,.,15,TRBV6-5,CASSYRGARVEKLFF,TGTGCCAGCAGTTACCGTGGGGCGCGGGTTGAAAAACTGTTTTTT
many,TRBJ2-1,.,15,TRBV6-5,CASSYSTNLGNEQFF,TGTGCCAGCAGTTATTCCACGAACTTGGGCAATGAGCAGTTCTTC
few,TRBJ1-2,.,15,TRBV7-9,CASSLGGMGNYGYTF,TGTGCCAGCAGCTTAGGGGGGATGGGGAACTATGGCTACACCTTC
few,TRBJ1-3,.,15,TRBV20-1,CSASYGPLGGNTIYF,TGCAGTGCTAGTTACGGGCCACTGGGAGGAAACACCATATATTTT
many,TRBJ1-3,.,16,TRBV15,CATSRERVGSGNTIYF,TGTGCCACCAGCAGAGAAAGGGTTGGATCTGGAAACACCATATATTTT
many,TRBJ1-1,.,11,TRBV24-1,CATSKNTEAFF,TGTGCCACCAGTAAGAACACTGAAGCTTTCTTT
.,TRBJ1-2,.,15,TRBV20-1,CSARDRVRGNYGYTF,TGCAGTGCTAGAGATCGAGTCAGGGGTAACTATGGCTACACCTTC
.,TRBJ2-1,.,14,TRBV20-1,CSAYTSLSYNEQFF,TGCAGTGCTTATACCTCGCTCTCCTACAATGAGCAGTTCTTC
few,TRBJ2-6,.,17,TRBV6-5,CASSYIDGAQGANVLTF,TGTGCCAGCAGTTACATCGACGGAGCCCAAGGGGCCAACGTCCTGACTTTC
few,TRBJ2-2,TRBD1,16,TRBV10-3,CAISNPGQGPGGELFF,TGTGCCATCAGTAACCCGGGACAGGGGCCGGGCGGGGAGCTGTTTTTT
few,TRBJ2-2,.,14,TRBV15,CATSRSTATGELFF,TGTGCCACCAGCAGAAGCACAGCAACCGGGGAGCTGTTTTTT
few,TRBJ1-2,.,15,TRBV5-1,CASRADRTLPYGYTF,TGCGCCAGCAGGGCAGACAGGACACTGCCCTATGGCTACACCTTC
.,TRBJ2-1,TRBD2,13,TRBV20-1,CSARDRAGVEQFF,TGCAGTGCTAGAGATCGAGCGGGAGTTGAGCAGTTCTTC
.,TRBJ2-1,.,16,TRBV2,CASSETPRNTNNEQFF,TGTGCCAGCAGTGAAACTCCTAGAAATACTAACAATGAGCAGTTCTTC
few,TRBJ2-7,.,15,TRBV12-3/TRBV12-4,CASSFGGGVYYEQYF,TGTGCCAGCAGTTTTGGAGGGGGGGTTTACTACGAGCAGTACTTC
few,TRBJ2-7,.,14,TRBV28,CASSRDATLYEQYF,TGTGCCAGCAGTCGGGACGCCACACTCTACGAGCAGTACTTC
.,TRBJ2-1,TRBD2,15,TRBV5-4,CASSLAGSGYNEQFF,TGTGCCAGCAGCTTGGCCGGTAGCGGGTACAATGAGCAGTTCTTC
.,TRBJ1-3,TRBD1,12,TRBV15,CATGQGRNTIYF,TGTGCCACCGGACAGGGACGAAACACCATATATTTT
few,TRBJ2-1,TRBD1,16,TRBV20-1,CSARISVGQGPHEQFF,TGCAGTGCTAGAATTTCGGTGGGACAGGGCCCACATGAGCAGTTCTTC
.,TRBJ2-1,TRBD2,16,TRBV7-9,CASSLDLAGGYNEQFF,TGTGCCAGCAGCTTAGATCTAGCGGGAGGGTACAATGAGCAGTTCTTC
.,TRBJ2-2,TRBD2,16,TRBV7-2,CASSPTSGTPTGELFF,TGTGCCAGCAGCCCGACTAGCGGGACCCCTACCGGGGAGCTGTTTTTT
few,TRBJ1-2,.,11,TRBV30,CAREKGWGYTF,TGTGCCCGAGAGAAGGGCTGGGGCTACACCTTC
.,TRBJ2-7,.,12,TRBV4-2,CASSQGKDEQYF,TGTGCCAGCAGCCAAGGAAAGGACGAGCAGTACTTC